This T cell receptor (beta chain) was profiled in a study of cytomegalovirus exposure and HLA in healthy donors (dated by TCRdb to about 2017). Regarding the complete study: According to a later analysis, the approximately 120 validation repertoires were produced on the same platform as the 666 repertoires of the first cohort. The study aimed to test whether cataloging public T cell receptors could reveal signatures of past pathogen exposure. Besides the first cohort of under 700 subjects, a separate validation cohort made up of 120 different subjects was used. To predict cytomegalovirus infection status, the study combined high-throughput TCR immunosequencing, statistical association of individual TCRs with disease status, and machine learning. The research as a whole found: Of the cluster scores, approximately 95% were above 0 in a later analysis, which found that TCRs clustered in the first cohort also tended to co-occur in the 120 validation repertoires. According to the authors, the approach could potentially be generalized to other disease states and immunological phenotypes. Cytomegalovirus status was reported to be diagnosed by the classifier with high specificity and sensitivity in both the original and validation cohorts. While some public TCRs were present in many individuals, most TCR sequences turned up only very rarely across donors. In vitro tests confirmed that three of the cytomegalovirus-associated TCR beta chains recognize cytomegalovirus antigens. A later analysis had no HLA typing for the validation cohort, so co-occurrence there was scored across all 110 or so repertoires. The study gave a list of about 150 TCR beta chains associated with cytomegalovirus.

The donors were included in the validation cohort of 90 to 150 subjects, a group kept apart from the approximately 690-subject first cohort. Receptors were amplified or captured by the immunoSEQ multiplex PCR assay. The paper's data handling went like this. To diagnose cytomegalovirus status from the catalog of TCR beta chain sequences, a statistical classification framework was built. TCRdb took this table from immuneACCESS and kept in-frame rearrangements with V and J called. Such tables lack part of the clones; where checked against another copy, unresolved V genes explain under half of the gap, and the rest is unexplained. The DNA gave D and trimming, while V, J and clone size come from that table. This sample lists around 91,000 clones; over 85% were detected once. About 1.1% of the sample rests with the top ten. The CDR3 measures 15 amino acids from cysteine to phenylalanine. Kept here is only the CDR3 DNA, which spans 45 bases and is read in frame from base 1. Between the V and J ends, shortened by 7 bases and 4 bases respectively, the junction contains 17 bases. Per the germline V gene, SNHLY is the CDR1 and FYNNEI is the CDR2.

As concerns this clone: Its recognized antigen is unknown. The record has no base qualities; no much larger clone is one base away.

Here the chain combines TRBV2 and TRBJ1-5; the D gene is possibly TRBD1, with 6 bases matching. Sequenced sample: PBMCs. This sequence was found in a woman aged 25 to 39 in good health and CMV-seropositive. The CDR3 region: CASNSARGANQPQHF. In nucleotides, the sequence is TGTGCCAGCAATTCGGCTCGGGGGGCAAATCAGCCCCAGCATTTT.